These 22 T cell receptor beta chains came from one sample sequenced in a study of blood T cell repertoires in COVID-19. Clones were read by immunoSEQ multiplex PCR, and TCRdb kept only the in-frame ones, dropping some. Seen here are about 98,000 clones, 87% observed once, and the top ten hold roughly 4.3%. Sequenced sample: peripheral blood. The receptors come from a man aged 70 or older with acute or convalescent COVID-19.

This chain uses TRBV6-1 with TRBJ1-3; no clear D. The length of the CDR3 is 16 residues. Germline V gives CDR1 MNHNS, CDR2 SASEGT. Trimming took 4 bases from V and 0 from J, leaving 13 bases between them. The CDR3 DNA sequence: TGTGCCAGCAGTGCCCCGATAGCGAACTCTGGAAACACCATATATTTT. This codes for CASSAPIANSGNTIYF.

The V gene is TRBV11-2, the J gene TRBJ1-4, with 7 bases matching TRBD1. Germline CDR1 and CDR2: SGHAT and FQNNGV. This CDR3 comprises 14 residues. After removal of 5 bases from V and 6 bases from J, the junction contained 6 bases not matched to a gene. CDR3 sequence (DNA): TGTGCCAGCAGCCACCGGGACAGATATGAAAAACTGTTTTTT. Translation gives CASSHRDRYEKLFF. Using reference TRBV11-2 and TRBJ1-4 for the parts outside the CDR3, the full variable domain is EAGVAQSPRYKIIEKRQSVAFWCNPISGHATLYWYQQILGQGPKLLIQFQNNGVVDDSQLPKDRFSAERLKGVDSTLKIQPAKLEDSAVYLCASSHRDRYEKLFFGSGTQLSVL.

This sequence joins TRBV30 and TRBJ2-1; the D gene is possibly TRBD1 (8 bases). CDR1 is GTSNPN and CDR2 is SVGIG in the germline V gene (reference sequence). The CDR3 totals 14 residues. The V end lost 4 bases, the J end lost 7 bases, and 17 bases lay between the germline ends. The CDR3 sequence: CAWNTGGEDNEQFF. In DNA, the CDR3 is TGTGCCTGGAATACAGGGGGGGAAGATAATGAGCAGTTCTTC. Together with reference TRBV30 and TRBJ2-1, the CDR3 gives the full variable domain: SQTIHQWPATLVQPVGSPLSLECTVEGTSNPNLYWYRQAAGRGLQLLFYSVGIGQISSEVPQNLSASRPQDRQFILSSKKLLLSDSGFYLCAWNTGGEDNEQFFGPGTRLTVL.

The CDR3 here is CASSRFFETSTDTQYF. CDR3 bases: TGTGCCAGCAGCCGCTTTTTTGAAACTAGCACAGATACGCAGTATTTT. The chain carries TRBV5-4 and TRBJ2-3; no clear D. The germline gives CDR1 SGHNT, CDR2 YYREEE (reference sequence). V gave up 4 bases and J gave up 0 bases, with 15 bases separating them. This CDR3 spans 16 amino acids.

The rearrangement joins TRBV19 to TRBJ2-1; the match to TRBD2 covers 16 bases. Germline CDR1 LNHDA, CDR2 SQIVND (reference sequence). The CDR3 sequence is 17 residues long. V shed 6 bases and J 7 bases; nucleotides not matched to a gene: 9. The chain's CDR3 is CASRKPGTSGGVNEQFF. The CDR3 DNA reads TGTGCCAGTAGGAAACCCGGGACTAGCGGGGGGGTGAATGAGCAGTTCTTC. Supplemented by reference TRBV19 and TRBJ2-1, the full variable domain reads DGGITQSPKYLFRKEGQNVTLSCEQNLNHDAMYWYRQDPGQGLRLIYYSQIVNDFQKGDIAEGYSVSREKKESFPLTVTSAQKNPTAFYLCASRKPGTSGGVNEQFFGPGTRLTVL.

This sequence joins TRBV7-2 and TRBJ2-3; a weak D match, TRBD2 (7 bases). V lost 1 base to trimming and J lost 3 bases, with 14 bases between them. This CDR3 has 16 amino acids. Germline CDR1 is SGHTA and CDR2 is FQGNSA. In DNA form, the CDR3 reads TGTGCCAGCAGCTTAGGGCGGGGGCGAGGTACAGATACGCAGTATTTT. Its translation: CASSLGRGRGTDTQYF.

The V call is TRBV6-1, the J call TRBJ1-1; D may be TRBD1 (6 bases). This CDR3 region has 17 residues. V gave up 2 bases and J gave up 1 base, with 17 bases separating them. CDR1 is MNHNS and CDR2 is SASEGT in the germline V gene. The CDR3 reads CASSEYFVQGSNTEAFF. Written as DNA, the CDR3 is TGTGCCAGCAGTGAATATTTCGTACAGGGTTCGAACACTGAAGCTTTCTTT.

This chain uses TRBV11-3 with TRBJ1-5; 9 bases match TRBD1. Germline trimming cut 6 bases from V and 5 bases from J; bases unmatched to any gene: 8. The CDR3 is 15 residues long. Germline V lookup: CDR1 SGHNT, CDR2 YENEEA. This CDR3 reads CASSTDRDRDQPQHF. In DNA form, the CDR3 reads TGTGCCAGCAGTACTGACCGGGACAGGGATCAGCCCCAGCATTTT.

The CDR3 loop is CASSLPRDTGGGGYTF. The CDR3 DNA follows: TGCGCCAGCAGCTTGCCCCGCGATACAGGGGGCGGAGGCTACACCTTC. V is TRBV5-1 and J is TRBJ1-2; the match to TRBD1 covers 9 bases. CDR1 and CDR2 from the germline V gene are SGHRS and YFSETQ. This CDR3 has 16 residues. The trim removed 1 base at V and 8 bases at J, leaving 12 bases unmatched.

The chain recombines TRBV19 with TRBJ2-2; D is ambiguous. Trimming shortened V by 2 bases and J by 6 bases, and 7 bases separated the two germline ends. This CDR3 comprises 13 residues. Looked up from germline, CDR1 is LNHDA and CDR2 is SQIVND (reference sequence). DNA for the CDR3: TGTGCCAGTAGTATACGGGTTCCCGGGGAGCTGTTTTTT. Amino acid sequence: CASSIRVPGELFF.

The V gene is TRBV6-5, the J gene TRBJ2-7, with TRBD1 matching 9 bases. The germline V gene encodes CDR1 MNHEY and CDR2 SVGAGI. The CDR3 has 11 residues. With V trimmed by 9 bases and J by 11 bases, 8 bases remained unmatched. As DNA, the CDR3 is TGTGCCAGTGGGACAGGGAAGGGTGAGTACGTC. It codes for CASGTGKGEYV.

The chain links TRBV5-1 to TRBJ2-2; 11 bases map to TRBD1. V lost 5 bases, J lost 5 bases, and 11 bases stayed unmatched. Germline V CDR1 and CDR2: SGHRS, YFSETQ. The CDR3 loop spans 17 amino acids. In DNA form, the CDR3 reads TGCGCCAGCAGTCGCACCGGACAGGGGGCCGGGACCGGGGAGCTGTTTTTT. Its translation: CASSRTGQGAGTGELFF.

This chain connects TRBV28 to TRBJ1-6; D ambiguous. Germline values: CDR1 MDHEN, CDR2 SYDVKM. Trimming removed 4 bases at V and 0 bases at J, with 4 bases between. The CDR3 has 14 residues. The CDR3 protein is CASSYSSYNSPLHF. DNA of the CDR3: TGTGCCAGCAGTTACAGCTCCTATAATTCACCCCTCCACTTT.

The rearrangement links TRBV6-6 to TRBJ2-7; D ambiguous. This CDR3 is built from 12 residues. Trimming stripped 0 bases from V and 6 bases from J, with 6 bases between. Germline V gene data show CDR1 as MNHNY and CDR2 as SVGAGI (reference sequence). The CDR3 DNA reads as TGTGCCAGCAGTTACTCTACCGGCGAGCAGTACTTC. It specifies CASSYSTGEQYF.

This clone has more than one count but fewer than ten. This rearrangement joins TRBV28 to TRBJ2-7, with 7 bases that match TRBD2. Germline assignment: CDR1 MDHEN and CDR2 SYDVKM. The CDR3 length is 16 residues. The ends lost 4 bases at V and 3 bases at J; junction bases unmatched: 12. CDR3 nucleotide sequence: TGTGCCAGCAGTTCCGGGACTACCTCCCGAAGCTACGAGCAGTACGTC. It translates to CASSSGTTSRSYEQYV.

The chain uses TRBV10-2 and TRBJ1-2; D is perhaps TRBD1 (6 bases). CDR3 length: 12 amino acids. V gave up 10 bases and J gave up 10 bases, with 19 bases separating them. CDR1 is WSHSY, CDR2 SAAADI, per germline. The CDR3 nucleotides read TGCGCCACCTCACTTACAGGGCCCGACTACACCTTC. It is translated as CATSLTGPDYTF.

The rearrangement links TRBV7-2 to TRBJ1-3, with a tentative D call TRBD1 (6 bases). Germline lookup yields CDR1 SGHTA and CDR2 FQGNSA. The CDR3 covers 15 residues. Between the trimmed V and J ends, which lost 5 bases and 4 bases, there was a span of 15 bases. The CDR3 loop is CASSTGTSLGNTIYF. The CDR3 DNA reads as TGTGCCAGCAGCACAGGGACCTCTCTGGGAAACACCATATATTTT.

This chain connects TRBV2 to TRBJ1-6; D might be TRBD1 (5 bases). This CDR3 comprises 15 residues. Trimming took off 4 bases at V and 6 bases at J, with 13 bases between the two ends. The germline gives CDR1 SNHLY, CDR2 FYNNEI. The CDR3 region is CASSGEGAGNSPLHF. CDR3 bases: TGTGCCAGCAGTGGAGAAGGGGCCGGTAATTCACCCCTCCACTTT.

This clone was seen only once. This chain joins TRBV5-5 and TRBJ1-2; D is undetermined. Germline-derived CDR1 and CDR2 are SGHKS and YYEKEE (reference sequence). CDR3 size: 15 residues. V was cut by 2 bases and J by 5 bases, with 16 bases left in between. CDR3 in amino acids: CASSFTPLGAYGYTF. CDR3 in DNA: TGTGCCAGCAGCTTTACCCCTTTAGGAGCGTATGGCTACACCTTC. The full variable domain, its missing parts supplied by reference TRBV5-5 and TRBJ1-2, is DAGVTQSPTHLIKTRGQQVTLRCSPISGHKSVSWYQQVLGQGPQFIFQYYEKEERGRGNFPDRFSARQFPNYSSELNVNALLLGDSALYLCASSFTPLGAYGYTFGSGTRLTVV.

The chain employs TRBV5-4 and TRBJ2-5; 11 bases are a match to TRBD2. V lost 4 bases and J lost 5; bases outside the gene matches: 7. The CDR3 contains 15 residues. In germline, CDR1 is SGHNT, CDR2 YYREEE (reference sequence). The CDR3, as DNA: TGTGCCAGCAGCGCGATAGCGGGGGGGCCGGAGACCCAGTACTTC. As protein: CASSAIAGGPETQYF.

V gene TRBV19 combines with J gene TRBJ1-5; TRBD1 aligns across 9 bases. The germline gives CDR1 LNHDA, CDR2 SQIVND (reference sequence). J gave up 4 bases and V 10 bases, and 11 bases lay outside the gene matches. The CDR3 runs 15 residues. The CDR3 loop reads CATSGTGLINQPQHF. The CDR3 DNA reads as TGTGCCACCTCCGGGACAGGGTTAATTAATCAGCCCCAGCATTTT.

The chain couples TRBV2 to TRBJ2-3, with TRBD1 as a possible D gene (6 bases). The CDR3 is 13 residues long. Trimming took 10 bases from V and 2 from J, leaving 13 bases between them. Germline values: CDR1 SNHLY, CDR2 FYNNEI. The CDR3 spells CAITGTPTDTQYF. The DNA for the CDR3 is TGTGCCATTACCGGGACACCCACAGATACGCAGTATTTT.